This T cell receptor beta chain came from a study of blood T cell repertoires in COVID-19 (dated by TCRdb to 2018 to 2020). As for the study more broadly: Collaborator samples came from the United States, Italy and Spain and covered acute and convalescent phases of COVID-19. The material from the prospective study consisted of cDNA or gDNA derived from T cells, B-cell-depleted T cells, or PBMCs. The sample metadata nearly always contained a de-identified subject ID, COVID-19 status, age in years and sex. Where available, HLA class I and class II types were taken from metadata supplied by the sample provider and were not determined by assay-based typing. The samples were drawn from two sources: the first 160 participants of the ongoing ImmuneRACE study, and 950 to 1,500 subjects contributed by 6 global collaborators. Deeply sampled blood TCRbeta repertoires from subjects exposed to, actively infected with, or recovered from COVID-19 were included in the dataset. A freely available public database, intended as a resource for researchers studying the immune response to SARS-CoV-2, is where the repertoires were released.

The full study reports these points: The amount of clinical and demographic metadata varied by source and participant and was provided uncurated.

TCRbeta CDR3 regions were amplified from genomic DNA using the immunoSEQ Assay, a bias-controlled multiplex PCR. In the source study's methods: The number of nucleated cells in each sample was estimated from the amplification of reference gene primers within the assay. To quantify the absolute abundance of each unique TCRbeta CDR3 rearrangement, sequence reads were collapsed and filtered. Productive Simpson clonality was computed per sample as the square root of Simpson's diversity index over productive rearrangements. This immuneACCESS table, as held by TCRdb, lists in-frame sequences with V and J called but not all clones. Of the missing ones, under half trace to an unresolved V gene in checked studies; the others have no known cause. That table gives V, J and clone size, and the DNA gave D and trimming. The sample profile shows roughly 250,000 clones; around 87% of them were found once. 7.2% of the sample is held by the ten biggest clonotypes.

CDR1 and CDR2, looked up from the germline V gene (reference sequence), are SGHKS and YYEKEE. Including cysteine and phenylalanine, the CDR3 has 15 amino acids. Only the CDR3 region is kept as DNA, spanning 45 bases read in frame from base 1. V is pared back by 4 bases and J by 7 bases, with 15 bases lying between the germline termini. Another Seattle source contributed samples from volunteer blood donors who had recovered from COVID-19. Whole blood was collected in K2EDTA tubes by collaborating institutions according to the institutions' own protocols. For TCRbeta analysis, collaborators shipped samples as frozen whole blood, isolated PBMCs, or DNA extracted from either of those sample types. A remark on this clone: Its binding antigen is unknown. No base quality values were provided; no much bigger clone lies one nucleotide off.

The sample was peripheral blood. The clonotype originates from a man in his 60s who had recovered from COVID-19. This receptor chain uses TRBV5-5 and TRBJ1-6; the D region possibly corresponds to TRBD1 (5 bases align). The bases are TGTGCCAGCAGCACGGACGACAGAGAGAATTCACCCCTCCACTTT. The encoded protein is CASSTDDRENSPLHF. This CDR3, with the reference TRBV5-5 and TRBJ1-6 proteins standing in past its ends, gives the full variable domain DAGVTQSPTHLIKTRGQQVTLRCSPISGHKSVSWYQQVLGQGPQFIFQYYEKEERGRGNFPDRFSARQFPNYSSELNVNALLLGDSALYLCASSTDDRENSPLHFGNGTRLTVT.